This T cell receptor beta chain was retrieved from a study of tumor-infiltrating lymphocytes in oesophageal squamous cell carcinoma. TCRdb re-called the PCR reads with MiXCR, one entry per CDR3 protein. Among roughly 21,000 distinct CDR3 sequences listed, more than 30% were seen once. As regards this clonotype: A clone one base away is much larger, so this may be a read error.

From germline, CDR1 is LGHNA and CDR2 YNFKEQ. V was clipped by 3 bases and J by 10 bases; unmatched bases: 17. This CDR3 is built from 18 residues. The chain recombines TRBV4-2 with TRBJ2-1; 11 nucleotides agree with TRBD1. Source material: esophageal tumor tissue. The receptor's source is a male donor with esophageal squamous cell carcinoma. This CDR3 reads CASSHTSGRTGGSYEQFF. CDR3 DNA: TGTGCCAGCAGCCACACAAGCGGAAGGACAGGGGGCTCCTACGAGCAGTTCTTC.